This T cell receptor beta chain was captured by sequencing in a study of T cell repertoires in cytomegalovirus infection. Study conclusions and caveats: Summed public TCR beta family frequency identified CMV carriers bearing the relevant HLA.

This clonotype was picked up a small number of times. The antigen is not known. TCRdb reanalysed the reads using MiXCR and keeps one entry per CDR3 protein. In the table there are 800,000 to 950,000 distinct CDR3 sequences, less than 35% of which are singletons. The source of this sequence is a human donor in good health (CMV status not recorded). Some clones in this sample may be carry-over from other donors' samples. Sequencing was performed on cultured CD8+ T cells from PBMCs, taken from culture after CMV antigen stimulation.

The DNA for the CDR3 is TGTGCCAGCAAGGCGGCACCTCTTCAAGAGACCCAGTACTTC. It codes for CASKAAPLQETQYF. The V and J genes are TRBV6-2 or TRBV6-3 and TRBJ2-5; D is uncertain. Germline V lookup: CDR1 MNHEY, CDR2 SVGEGT. This CDR3 contains 14 residues. Trimming shortened V by 7 bases and J by 2 bases, and 14 bases separated the two germline ends.